The clone carrying this T cell receptor beta chain was observed a few times. This sample stems from a study of regulatory T cells in long-lasting Graves disease. Germline CDR1 LNHDA, CDR2 SQIVND (reference sequence). This CDR3 contains 14 residues. V gave up 7 bases and J gave up 6 bases; unmatched junction bases: 9. TCR beta libraries were built with iRepertoire HTBI primers and Arm-PCR of CDR3 regions. TCRdb independently ran MiXCR on the multiplex PCR reads; one entry per CDR3 protein. Here the sample spans 250,000 or so distinct CDR3 sequences, about 19% being singletons. Time point described: newly diagnosed GD, antithyroid drugs for less than 3 months. PBMCs were the source of the RNA used for TCR sequencing.

The J gene is TRBJ1-2, the V gene TRBV19; TRBD1 matches at 9 bases. The TCR originated in a female donor with Graves disease. The sequencing used peripheral blood mononuclear cells (PBMCs), collected at new diagnosis, from a patient treated with antithyroid drugs. The CDR3 spells CASTTRDRDHGYTF. In DNA form, the CDR3 reads TGTGCCAGTACAACACGGGACAGGGACCATGGCTACACCTTC.